The 12 T cell receptor beta chains in this list originate from one sample, sequenced in a study of T-cell reconstitution after alpha-beta-depleted transplantation in children. A TCRbeta library incorporating unique molecular identifiers was prepared. TCRdb redid the calling of the PCR reads with MiXCR, one entry per CDR3 protein. Of approximately 980,000 distinct CDR3 sequences listed, about 29% are singletons. This sample comprised PBMCs, mostly from graft donor cells, obtained 360 days after TCRalphabeta/CD19-depleted stem cell transplant. These receptors all stem from a boy under two years old who had a stem cell transplant for SCID, so the T cells may come from the graft donor.

A few counts support this clonotype. The chain joins TRBV12-3 or TRBV12-4 to TRBJ2-3; 8 nucleotides line up with TRBD2. The trim removed 6 bases at V and 2 bases at J, leaving 4 bases unmatched. CDR3 length: 14 amino acids. The CDR3 here is CASRQAGATDTQYF. CDR3 in DNA: TGTGCCAGCAGACAAGCGGGGGCCACAGATACGCAGTATTTT.

The gene calls are TRBV4-1 and TRBJ2-5, with D perhaps TRBD1 or TRBD2 (5 bases each). The V end was cut by 4 bases, the J end by 2 bases, with 14 bases between. Germline CDR1 and CDR2: MGHRA and YSYEKL. The CDR3 is 15 amino acids. Here the CDR3 DNA reads TGCGCCAGCAGCCGCCCGGGACGGCCTCAAGAGACCCAGTACTTC. Its protein product is CASSRPGRPQETQYF.

In its sample, this clonotype was seen many times. The rearrangement joins TRBV9 to TRBJ2-1; 7 bases are shared with TRBD2. Germline values: CDR1 SGDLS, CDR2 YYNGEE. This CDR3 has 14 amino acids. Trimming cost V 2 bases and J 4 bases; bases outside gene matches: 3. CDR3 in DNA: TGTGCCAGCAGCGTGGGTAGCGGGTACAATGAGCAGTTCTTC. Translated: CASSVGSGYNEQFF.

This chain joins TRBV20-1 and TRBJ2-3; 7 bases fit TRBD1. The junction had 7 bases not matched to a gene; V was cut back by 3 bases and J by 1 base. Germline-derived CDR1 and CDR2 are DFQATT and SNEGSKA (reference sequence). This CDR3 is built from 15 residues. CDR3 bases: TGCAGTGCTAGCACTACAGGGGTTGGCACAGATACGCAGTATTTT. Amino acid sequence: CSASTTGVGTDTQYF.

The sample holds a few counts of this clonotype. The V and J genes are TRBV9 and TRBJ2-5; 9 bases match TRBD2. Germline V gene lookup returns CDR1 SGDLS and CDR2 YYNGEE. The CDR3 length is 14 residues. The junction had 4 bases not matched to a gene; V was cut back by 3 bases and J by 4 bases. The CDR3 reads CASSASGGRETQYF. The CDR3 DNA is TGTGCCAGCAGCGCCAGCGGGGGGAGAGAGACCCAGTACTTC. Combining the CDR3 with reference TRBV9 and TRBJ2-5 gives the whole variable domain DSGVTQTPKHLITATGQRVTLRCSPRSGDLSVYWYQQSLDQGLQFLIQYYNGEERAKGNILERFSAQQFPDLHSELNLSSLELGDSALYFCASSASGGRETQYFGPGTRLLVL.

The CDR3 spells CASRLDGTYEQYF. The CDR3 DNA sequence: TGTGCCAGCAGGCTGGACGGAACCTACGAGCAGTACTTC. The chain joins TRBV2 to TRBJ2-7; D is undetermined. This CDR3 has 13 amino acids. Germline V CDR1 and CDR2: SNHLY, FYNNEI. V was clipped by 6 bases and J by 2 bases, with 11 bases between them.

The CDR3 spells CASSADRGLDSPLHF. In nucleotides, the CDR3 is TGTGCCAGCAGTGCGGACAGGGGGCTTGATTCACCCCTCCACTTT. The chain is built from TRBV6-1 and TRBJ1-6, with 11 bases matching TRBD1. CDR1 is MNHNS, CDR2 SASEGT, per germline. The V segment lost 4 bases and the J segment 8 bases; nucleotides outside the gene matches: 4. The CDR3 length is 15 residues.

The rearrangement joins TRBV15 to TRBJ2-1, with 7 bases that match TRBD2. CDR3 length equals 18 residues. Germline trimming cut 2 bases from V and 2 bases from J; bases unmatched to any gene: 12. Germline CDR1 and CDR2: LNHNV and YYDKDF (reference sequence). The CDR3 reads CATSRQAPHRGAYNEQFF. The CDR3 bases are TGTGCCACCAGCAGACAGGCCCCCCATCGGGGGGCCTACAATGAGCAGTTCTTC.

The V call is TRBV29-1, the J call TRBJ1-2; 11 bases map to TRBD1. Looked up from germline, CDR1 is SQVTM and CDR2 is ANQGSEA. The junction had 11 bases not matched to a gene; V was cut back by 6 bases and J by 5 bases. The CDR3 consists of 15 residues. DNA for the CDR3: TGCAGCGTCCCCGGACAGGGGGCCGCCTTGTATGGCTACACCTTC. Amino acids: CSVPGQGAALYGYTF.

This clonotype was observed a few times. This sequence joins TRBV15 and TRBJ2-7; the D gene is possibly TRBD1 (5 bases). This CDR3 comprises 14 residues. Germline assignment: CDR1 LNHNV and CDR2 YYDKDF (reference sequence). The ends were cut back, 1 base at V and 7 bases at J, with 14 bases in the middle. The chain's CDR3 is CATSRGAGSGEQYF. In nucleotides, the CDR3 is TGTGCCACCAGCAGAGGGGCAGGGTCGGGTGAGCAGTACTTC.

The chain is built from TRBV28 and TRBJ1-1, with TRBD1 identical over 8 bases. The CDR3 is 21 residues long. CDR1 and CDR2 (germline): MDHEN, SYDVKM. Losses at the gene ends were 3 bases for V and 0 bases for J; bases not matched to a gene: 21. The CDR3 here is CASSFRLAVPGQVSMNTEAFF. CDR3 sequence (DNA): TGTGCCAGCAGTTTCCGATTAGCGGTCCCGGGACAGGTTTCTATGAACACTGAAGCTTTCTTT.

V and J are TRBV11-2 and TRBJ2-5; 10 bases align to TRBD2. In germline, CDR1 is SGHAT, CDR2 FQNNGV. The CDR3 sequence is 15 residues long. With 5 bases clipped from V and 5 bases from J, the junction kept 8 bases outside the gene matches. CDR3 in amino acids: CASSPSGTSVETQYF. DNA for the CDR3: TGTGCCAGCAGCCCATCCGGGACTAGCGTTGAGACCCAGTACTTC.